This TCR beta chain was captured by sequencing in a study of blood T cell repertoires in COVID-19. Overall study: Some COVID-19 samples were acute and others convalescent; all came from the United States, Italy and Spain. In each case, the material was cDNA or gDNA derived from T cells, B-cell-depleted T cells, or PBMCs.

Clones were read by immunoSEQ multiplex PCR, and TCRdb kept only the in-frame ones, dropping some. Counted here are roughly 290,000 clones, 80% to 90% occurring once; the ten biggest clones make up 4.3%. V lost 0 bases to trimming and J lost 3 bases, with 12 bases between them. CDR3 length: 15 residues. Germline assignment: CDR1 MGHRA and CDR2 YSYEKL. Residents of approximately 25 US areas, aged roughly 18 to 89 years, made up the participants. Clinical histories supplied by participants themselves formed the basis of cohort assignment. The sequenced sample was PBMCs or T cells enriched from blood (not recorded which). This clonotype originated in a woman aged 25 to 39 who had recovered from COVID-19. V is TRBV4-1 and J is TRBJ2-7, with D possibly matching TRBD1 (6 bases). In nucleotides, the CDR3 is TGCGCCAGCAGCCAAGATGCGGCAGGGGTCTACGAGCAGTACTTC. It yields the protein CASSQDAAGVYEQYF.